This entry lists 10 T cell receptor beta chains sequenced from one sample in a study of Ad26.COV2.S vaccination and SARS-CoV-2 variants. Libraries were prepared by immunoSEQ multiplex PCR; TCRdb keeps only in-frame clonotypes and omits some of them. Seen here are about 400,000 clones, roughly 90% observed once, and the top ten hold 3.6%. Documented treatment: some 20 received Ad26.COV2.S at low or high dose, single or two shots; about 5 received placebo; per-sample allocation not given. Day 63 following the first vaccine or placebo injection was when the samples were taken. Sequencing used peripheral blood, obtained in a trial of Ad26.COV2.S vaccine versus placebo. These receptors all stem from a person aged 18-65 years who received the Ad26.COV2.S COVID-19 vaccine or a placebo.

The V call is TRBV20-1, the J call TRBJ1-5; 7 bases are shared with TRBD1. The germline V gene encodes CDR1 DFQATT and CDR2 SNEGSKA (reference sequence). The CDR3 has 18 residues. V was clipped by 3 bases and J by 0 bases; unmatched bases: 14. In DNA, the CDR3 is TGCAGTGCTAGTGGGGCAGGGGGTTCCCGTTATAGCAATCAGCCCCAGCATTTT. Protein: CSASGAGGSRYSNQPQHF.

The chain joins TRBV7-6 to TRBJ2-3; TRBD2 matches 14 bases. Germline CDR1 reads SGHVS; CDR2 reads FNYEAQ. V was pared by 5 bases and J by 4 bases, with 8 bases of the junction left unmatched. The CDR3 consists of 17 residues. This CDR3 is CASSKGLAGDLPDTQYF. The CDR3 DNA reads as TGTGCCAGCAGCAAGGGACTAGCGGGGGACCTCCCAGATACGCAGTATTTT.

The chain carries TRBV5-4 and TRBJ1-4; D is undetermined. Germline-derived CDR1 and CDR2 are SGHNT and YYREEE (reference sequence). V lost 0 bases, J lost 7 bases, and 7 bases lay in between. This CDR3 has 13 residues. CDR3 amino acids: CASSLGTVEKLFF. The DNA for the CDR3 is TGTGCCAGCAGCTTGGGGACGGTTGAAAAACTGTTTTTT. Variable domain in full (rest from reference TRBV5-4 and TRBJ1-4): ETGVTQSPTHLIKTRGQQVTLRCSSQSGHNTVSWYQQALGQGPQFIFQYYREEENGRGNFPPRFSGLQFPNYSSELNVNALELDDSALYLCASSLGTVEKLFFGSGTQLSVL.

The J gene is TRBJ2-4, the V gene TRBV12-3 or TRBV12-4; 8 bases fit TRBD2. The CDR3 consists of 11 residues. With V trimmed by 8 bases and J by 10 bases, 4 bases remained unmatched. Here the CDR3 reads CASGTREIQYF. For the CDR3, the DNA is TGTGCCAGCGGGACTAGAGAAATTCAGTACTTC.

The chain employs TRBV7-3 and TRBJ1-5; no definite D call. This CDR3 contains 18 residues. The germline V gene has CDR1 SGHTA and CDR2 FQGTGA. The germline V and J ends were trimmed by 5 bases and 1 base, with 21 bases remaining between them. CDR3 DNA: TGTGCCAGCAGCCCCCGGAGGCGGCAGCCAAGAAGCAATCAGCCCCAGCATTTT. The encoded protein is CASSPRRRQPRSNQPQHF.

The V and J genes are TRBV19 and TRBJ1-1; a weak D match, TRBD1 (5 bases). Trimming removed 8 bases from V and 2 bases from J, with 15 bases in between. CDR1 is LNHDA and CDR2 is SQIVND in the germline V gene (reference sequence). CDR3 size: 14 residues. Written as DNA, the CDR3 is TGTGCCAGTTGCTCCTGGGACGGAAACACTGAAGCTTTCTTT. Protein sequence: CASCSWDGNTEAFF.

This chain links TRBV27 with TRBJ1-4, with D perhaps matching TRBD1 (6 bases). The germline V gene encodes CDR1 MNHEY and CDR2 SMNVEV (reference sequence). Trimming removed 6 bases from V and 5 bases from J, with 13 bases in between. This CDR3 is 14 amino acids long. The CDR3, as DNA: TGTGCCAGCAGGATGGGGGGCGTAAATGAAAAACTGTTTTTT. It encodes CASRMGGVNEKLFF.

The chain has TRBV6-5 and TRBJ1-5, with a tentative D call TRBD1 (6 bases). The V and J ends lost 11 bases and 9 bases respectively, with 20 bases between them. This CDR3 comprises 13 residues. Looked up from germline, CDR1 is MNHEY and CDR2 is SVGAGI. As DNA, the CDR3 is TGTGCCTCGGAAGGACAGCGGCGGGGGCCCCAGCATTTT. The encoded protein is CASEGQRRGPQHF.

Here the CDR3 reads CASSLKPTGWNGYTF. CDR3 nucleotides: TGTGCCAGCAGCTTAAAGCCCACAGGGTGGAATGGCTACACCTTC. This chain connects TRBV7-3 to TRBJ1-2; possibly TRBD1 for D (6 bases). CDR1 SGHTA and CDR2 FQGTGA come from the germline V gene. V was cut by 1 base and J by 6 bases, with 15 bases left in between. The CDR3 contains 15 residues.

This rearrangement joins TRBV10-1 to TRBJ2-5; D is undetermined. CDR1 and CDR2 (germline): WNHNN, SYGVQD (reference sequence). Between the trimmed V and J ends, which lost 8 bases and 5 bases, there was a span of 15 bases. The CDR3 extends over 13 amino acids. As DNA, the CDR3 is TGCGCCAGCCGCGCTAATGGGGTGGAGACCCAGTACTTC. Protein: CASRANGVETQYF.